This is a list of T cell receptor beta chains from one sample in a study of beta chain features in type 1 diabetes. Here immunoSEQ multiplex PCR was the method, and the copy in TCRdb shows in-frame clones only, minus some. The table includes about 290,000 clones, under 8.5% detected once. The sequenced sample consisted of central memory CD4+ T cells from blood. The receptors stem from a woman aged 18-35 years in good health. CDR3s include the opening cysteine and the closing phenylalanine or tryptophan.

j_gene: TRBJ1-1; v_gene: TRBV28; CDR3aa: CASSSPNGGTEAFF
j_gene: TRBJ2-1; v_gene: TRBV7-9; CDR3aa: CASSVKGPDNEQFF
j_gene: TRBJ2-1; v_gene: TRBV7-2; CDR3aa: CASSLKVGALWLF
j_gene: TRBJ2-1; v_gene: TRBV19; CDR3aa: CASSRWSEQFF
j_gene: TRBJ2-3; v_gene: TRBV5-1; CDR3aa: CASSLDPGMGTDTQYF
j_gene: TRBJ1-3; v_gene: TRBV29-1; CDR3aa: CSVGTGKPGAGNTIYF
j_gene: TRBJ2-5; v_gene: TRBV19; CDR3aa: CASSYDRGQETQYF
j_gene: TRBJ1-6; v_gene: TRBV7-6; CDR3aa: CASSQGHNSPLHF
j_gene: TRBJ1-2; v_gene: TRBV28; CDR3aa: CASRLSGTGWYGYTF
j_gene: TRBJ1-2; v_gene: TRBV5-1; CDR3aa: CASSLSLNNYGYTF
j_gene: TRBJ1-2; v_gene: TRBV4-3; CDR3aa: CASSHGQGFYGYTF
j_gene: TRBJ2-2; v_gene: TRBV19; CDR3aa: CASSIVGLASSGELFF
j_gene: TRBJ1-5; v_gene: TRBV30; CDR3aa: CAFSARTGWNQPQHF
j_gene: TRBJ1-4; v_gene: TRBV28; CDR3aa: CASSQTGSNEKLFF